This is a list of T cell receptor beta chains from one sample in a study of T cell responses to AZD1222 COVID-19 vaccine. The assay was immunoSEQ multiplex PCR, and TCRdb's table has in-frame clones only and misses some. The sample gives about 53,000 clones, about 88% of which show up once; over 25% is in the top ten. The material was peripheral blood, obtained on day 0 of AZD1222 vaccination. These receptors were obtained from an adult in good health. CDR3s include the opening cysteine and the closing phenylalanine or tryptophan. D genes are given only for firm matches. Some rows mark clone size as missing; the rest say once, few, many or name a class of expanded clone.

cdr3_nt	cdr3_aa	clone_size	d_call	cdr3_length	v_call	j_call
TGCGCCAGCAGTGAGGGTACACTAGCGGGATACGAGCAGTACTTC	CASSEGTLAGYEQYF	-	TRBD2	15	TRBV10-1	TRBJ2-7
TGTGCCAGCAGCCCTACCCGGACAGGGGGCTATGGCTACACCTTC	CASSPTRTGGYGYTF	-	TRBD1	15	TRBV28	TRBJ1-2
TGTGCCAGCAGTTACGTGGAGGGTCGGTACGAGCAGTACTTC	CASSYVEGRYEQYF	-	-	14	TRBV6-2/TRBV6-3	TRBJ2-7
TGTGCCAGCTCACCAAGAGAGAGGAACACTGAAGCTTTCTTT	CASSPRERNTEAFF	-	-	14	TRBV18	TRBJ1-1
TGTGCCAGTAGTATGGGACTAGCGGAAGATACGCAGTATTTT	CASSMGLAEDTQYF	-	TRBD2	14	TRBV19	TRBJ2-3
TGTGCCAGCAGCTCCAACGGGGAGCTGTTTTTT	CASSSNGELFF	-	-	11	TRBV11-3	TRBJ2-2
TGTGCCAGCAGCTCCCAGACTAGCGGGAGTGGAGTTGAGCAGTTCTTC	CASSSQTSGSGVEQFF	-	TRBD2	16	TRBV11-2	TRBJ2-1
TGTGCCAGCAGCAATTTTTTTGGGGGTCTGAACACTGAAGCTTTCTTT	CASSNFFGGLNTEAFF	-	-	16	TRBV21-1	TRBJ1-1
TGTGCCAGCAGCTTATGGACAGGGAACACTGAAGCTTTCTTT	CASSLWTGNTEAFF	-	TRBD1	14	TRBV7-6	TRBJ1-1
TGTGCCTGGATCAGGGGTCCAAGCACCGGGGAGCTGTTTTTT	CAWIRGPSTGELFF	few	-	14	TRBV30	TRBJ2-2
TGTGCCAGCTCGCCAAACTCAGGTGCGACCTACGAGCAGTACTTC	CASSPNSGATYEQYF	-	-	15	TRBV18	TRBJ2-7
TGCGCCAGCAGCTTGGGTAGTTCGGCAGGGATCGCCTACGAGCAGTACTTC	CASSLGSSAGIAYEQYF	-	-	17	TRBV5-1	TRBJ2-7
TGTGCCAGCAGCTTGGGCAGGGAGGATCAGCCCCAGCATTTT	CASSLGREDQPQHF	-	-	14	TRBV5-5	TRBJ1-5
TGTGCCAGTAGTATAGGAACGGTGGAGAAGAATGAAAAACTGTTTTTT	CASSIGTVEKNEKLFF	-	-	16	TRBV19	TRBJ1-4
TGCGCCAGCATCCCAGCGGACTGTCCCCAAGAGACCCAGTACTTC	CASIPADCPQETQYF	-	-	15	TRBV10-1	TRBJ2-5
TGTGCCAGCTCAAGCACTTCCAATGAGCAGTTCTTC	CASSSTSNEQFF	-	-	12	TRBV18	TRBJ2-1
TGTGCCAGCAAGGGGGGGAGATCGAATGAAAAACTGTTTTTT	CASKGGRSNEKLFF	few	-	14	TRBV6-5	TRBJ1-4
TGTGCCAGCAGCCAAATGTTAGAGACTGAAGCTTTCTTT	CASSQMLETEAFF	-	-	13	TRBV3-1/TRBV3-2	TRBJ1-1
TGCGCCAGCAGCCCGTCGGCGGGGGCCCCCTACGAGCAGTACTTC	CASSPSAGAPYEQYF	-	-	15	TRBV5-1	TRBJ2-7
TGCAGCGTTGAAGGGGACAGGGGTGAAAACTATGGCTACACCTTC	CSVEGDRGENYGYTF	-	TRBD1	15	TRBV29-1	TRBJ1-2
TGTGCCATCAGCGCCGGACTAGCGGGAGTGCGGTACGAGCAGTACTTC	CAISAGLAGVRYEQYF	-	TRBD2	16	TRBV10-3	TRBJ2-7
TGTGCCACCAAACCGACAGGACATGAAAAACTGTTTTTT	CATKPTGHEKLFF	once	-	13	TRBV12-3/TRBV12-4	TRBJ1-4
TGCGCCAGCAGCCAAGCCCCCGGGGGCCCGAACACCGGGGAGCTGTTTTTT	CASSQAPGGPNTGELFF	few	-	17	TRBV4-3	TRBJ2-2
TGTGCCACCCTGGACGCCTCCCAACGGGGCACCATATATTTT	CATLDASQRGTIYF	-	-	14	TRBV2	TRBJ1-3
TGTGCCAGCAGCCAAGGGACAGGTCTCCACAATGAGCAGTTCTTC	CASSQGTGLHNEQFF	-	TRBD1	15	TRBV3-1/TRBV3-2	TRBJ2-1
TGCGCCAGCTCGGCGACTTTGTCGGCCCAGAACACTGAAGCTTTCTTT	CASSATLSAQNTEAFF	-	-	16	TRBV5-1	TRBJ1-1
TGTGCCAGCAGTTTTACGGAGGACACTGAAGCTTTCTTT	CASSFTEDTEAFF	-	-	13	TRBV27	TRBJ1-1
TGTGCAGTAAGGGCTACACAGGGGACGCAGTATTTT	CAVRATQGTQYF	-	TRBD1	12	TRBV6-5	TRBJ2-3
TGTGCCAGCAGCCTAGGCCTAGGGCGCAATGAGCAGTTCTTC	CASSLGLGRNEQFF	-	-	14	TRBV7-2	TRBJ2-1
TGTGCCACCAGTGATTCCCCCGGGACAGGGATCCACAATGAGCAGTTCTTC	CATSDSPGTGIHNEQFF	-	TRBD1	17	TRBV24-1	TRBJ2-1
TGTGCCAGCGGCCCCGGTCGGAACACTGAAGCTTTCTTT	CASGPGRNTEAFF	-	-	13	TRBV6-2/TRBV6-3	TRBJ1-1
TGTGCCACCAGTTTAGGACTAGCGGGAGGAGAGACCCAGTACTTC	CATSLGLAGGETQYF	-	TRBD2	15	TRBV24-1	TRBJ2-5
TGCAGTGCTAGAATCAGCTACGAGCAGTACTTC	CSARISYEQYF	-	-	11	TRBV20-1	TRBJ2-7
TGTGCCAGCAGTCCCGGACAGGGGGAATACGAGCAGTACTTC	CASSPGQGEYEQYF	-	TRBD1	14	TRBV6-5	TRBJ2-7
TGTGCCAGCAGTTTCCCGGGACTCAAGGCGGGTCTCTATAATTCACCCCTCCACTTT	CASSFPGLKAGLYNSPLHF	-	-	19	TRBV27	TRBJ1-6
TGTGCCAGCAGCCCTCACGACGGCAGTTTCTATGGCTACACCTTC	CASSPHDGSFYGYTF	many	-	15	TRBV14	TRBJ1-2
TGTGCCAGCAGCCTCGGACAGCTATTGACCTACGAGCAGTACTTC	CASSLGQLLTYEQYF	-	-	15	TRBV4-2	TRBJ2-7
TGTGCCAGCAGTTGGACAGGGAACTATGGCTACACCTTC	CASSWTGNYGYTF	-	TRBD1	13	TRBV6-5	TRBJ1-2
TGCAGCGTTGAATTAGCGGGAGCCGGGGAGCTGTTTTTT	CSVELAGAGELFF	-	TRBD2	13	TRBV29-1	TRBJ2-2
TGTGCCAGCAGTTTGTTCGAAAAACTGTTTTTT	CASSLFEKLFF	-	-	11	TRBV12-3/TRBV12-4	TRBJ1-4
TGTGCCAGCAGCTTGGTCCTCGGGGGGCATGAGACCCAGTACTTC	CASSLVLGGHETQYF	-	-	15	TRBV7-9	TRBJ2-5
TGTGCCAGCGCCCCGGGTAGCAGACAGCAGTACTTC	CASAPGSRQQYF	-	-	12	TRBV28	TRBJ2-7
TGTGCCTGGAGTTCGAGGGGGAGTTACAACTATGGCTACACCTTC	CAWSSRGSYNYGYTF	-	-	15	TRBV30	TRBJ1-2
TGTGCCAGCAGCGCCCAACCAGGGGGCTATGGCTACACCTTC	CASSAQPGGYGYTF	once	TRBD1	14	TRBV9	TRBJ1-2
TGCGCCAGCAGCTTGGGGTCCGGGGCGAGCAATCAGCCCCAGCATTTT	CASSLGSGASNQPQHF	-	-	16	TRBV5-1	TRBJ1-5
TGTGCCAGCAGTCTAACCCGGGTTGGCTACACCTTC	CASSLTRVGYTF	-	-	12	TRBV28	TRBJ1-2
TGTGCCAGCAGCTCCCCGACAGGGCATACAAACTCACCCCTCCACTTT	CASSSPTGHTNSPLHF	many	TRBD1	16	TRBV7-9	TRBJ1-6
TGCGCCAGCAGCGCATTGACAGGGTCGACAGATACGCAGTATTTT	CASSALTGSTDTQYF	-	TRBD1	15	TRBV4-1	TRBJ2-3
TGTGCCAGCAGTCCGCTTGGGAACACTGAAGCTTTCTTT	CASSPLGNTEAFF	-	-	13	TRBV7-3	TRBJ1-1
TGTGCCAGCAGTCCAGATAGCGGGAGGGCCGATGAGCAGTTCTTC	CASSPDSGRADEQFF	-	TRBD2	15	TRBV9	TRBJ2-1
TGCGCCAGCAGCCAAGATCCCCTCGGGAGCGAGCAGTACTTC	CASSQDPLGSEQYF	-	-	14	TRBV4-1	TRBJ2-7
TGCGCCAGCTGCCGGGGGACCTCTATGAACACTGAAGCTTTCTTT	CASCRGTSMNTEAFF	-	-	15	TRBV5-1	TRBJ1-1
TGTGCCAGCAGCAGACTAGCGGGAGGGCAATCCTACAATGAGCAGTTCTTC	CASSRLAGGQSYNEQFF	few	TRBD2	17	TRBV11-3	TRBJ2-1
TGTGCCAGCAGCCAAGAGTGGGCAGCGAACACTGAAGCTTTCTTT	CASSQEWAANTEAFF	-	-	15	TRBV4-2	TRBJ1-1
TGTGCCAGCAGTTCCTCGAGTAGCGGGAACACAGATACGCAGTATTTT	CASSSSSSGNTDTQYF	-	TRBD2	16	TRBV6-5	TRBJ2-3
TGTGCCACCAGTGATTCCGGAACAGGTGGCTACACCTTC	CATSDSGTGGYTF	-	-	13	TRBV24-1	TRBJ1-2